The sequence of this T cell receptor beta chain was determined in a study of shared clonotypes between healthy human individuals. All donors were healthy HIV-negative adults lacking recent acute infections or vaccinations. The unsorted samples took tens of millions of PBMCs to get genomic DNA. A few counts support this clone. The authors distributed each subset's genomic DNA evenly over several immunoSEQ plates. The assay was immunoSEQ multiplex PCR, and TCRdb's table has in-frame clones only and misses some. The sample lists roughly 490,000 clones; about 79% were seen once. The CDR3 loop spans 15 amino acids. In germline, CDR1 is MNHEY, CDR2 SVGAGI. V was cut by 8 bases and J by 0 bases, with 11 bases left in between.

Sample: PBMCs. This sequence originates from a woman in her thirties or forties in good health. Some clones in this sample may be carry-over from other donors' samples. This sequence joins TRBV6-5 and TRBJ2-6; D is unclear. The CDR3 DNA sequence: TGTGCCAGCGCCCAAGAGGCCTCTGGGGCCAACGTCCTGACTTTC. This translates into CASAQEASGANVLTF.